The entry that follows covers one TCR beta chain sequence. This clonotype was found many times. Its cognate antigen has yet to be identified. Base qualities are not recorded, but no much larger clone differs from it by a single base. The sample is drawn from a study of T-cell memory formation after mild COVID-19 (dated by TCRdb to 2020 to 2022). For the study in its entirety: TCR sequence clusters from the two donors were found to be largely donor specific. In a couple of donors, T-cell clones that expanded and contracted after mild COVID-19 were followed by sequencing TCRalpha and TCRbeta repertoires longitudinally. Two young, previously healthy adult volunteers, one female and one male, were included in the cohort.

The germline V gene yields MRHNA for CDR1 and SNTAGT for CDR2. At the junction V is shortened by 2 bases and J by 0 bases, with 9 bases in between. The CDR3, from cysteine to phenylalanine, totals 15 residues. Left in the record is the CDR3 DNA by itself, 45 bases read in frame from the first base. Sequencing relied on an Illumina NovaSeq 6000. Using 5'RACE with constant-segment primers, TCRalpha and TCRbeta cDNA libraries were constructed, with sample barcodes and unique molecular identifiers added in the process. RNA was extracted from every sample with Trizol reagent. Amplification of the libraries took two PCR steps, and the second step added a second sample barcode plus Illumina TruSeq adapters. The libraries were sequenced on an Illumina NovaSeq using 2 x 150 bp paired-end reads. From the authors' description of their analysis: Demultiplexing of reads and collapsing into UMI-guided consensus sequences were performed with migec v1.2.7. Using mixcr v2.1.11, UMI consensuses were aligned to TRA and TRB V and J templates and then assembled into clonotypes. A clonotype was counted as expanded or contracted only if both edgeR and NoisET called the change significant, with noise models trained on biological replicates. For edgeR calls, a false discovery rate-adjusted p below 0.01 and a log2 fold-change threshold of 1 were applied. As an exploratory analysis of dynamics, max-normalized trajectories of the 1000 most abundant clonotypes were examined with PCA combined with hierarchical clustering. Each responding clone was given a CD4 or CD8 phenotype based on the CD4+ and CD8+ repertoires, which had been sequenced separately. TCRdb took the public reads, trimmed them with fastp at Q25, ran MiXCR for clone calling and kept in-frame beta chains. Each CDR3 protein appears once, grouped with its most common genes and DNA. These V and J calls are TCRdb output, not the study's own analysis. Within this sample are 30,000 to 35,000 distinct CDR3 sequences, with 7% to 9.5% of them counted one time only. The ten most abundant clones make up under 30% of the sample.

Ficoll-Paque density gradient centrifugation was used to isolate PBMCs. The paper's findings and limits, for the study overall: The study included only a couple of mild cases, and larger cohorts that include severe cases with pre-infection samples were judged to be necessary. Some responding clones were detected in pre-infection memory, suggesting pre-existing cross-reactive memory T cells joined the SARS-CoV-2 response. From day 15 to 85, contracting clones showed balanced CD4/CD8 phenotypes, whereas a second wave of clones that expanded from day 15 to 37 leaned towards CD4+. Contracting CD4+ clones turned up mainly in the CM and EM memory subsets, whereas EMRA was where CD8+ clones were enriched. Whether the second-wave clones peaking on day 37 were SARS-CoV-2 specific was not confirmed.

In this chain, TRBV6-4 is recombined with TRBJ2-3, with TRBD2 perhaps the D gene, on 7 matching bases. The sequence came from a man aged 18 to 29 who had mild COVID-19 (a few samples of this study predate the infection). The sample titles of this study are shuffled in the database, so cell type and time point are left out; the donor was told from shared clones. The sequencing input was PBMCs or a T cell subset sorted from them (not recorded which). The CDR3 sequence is CASSDGGASTDTQYF. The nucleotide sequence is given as TGTGCCAGCAGTGACGGGGGGGCTAGCACAGATACGCAGTATTTT.